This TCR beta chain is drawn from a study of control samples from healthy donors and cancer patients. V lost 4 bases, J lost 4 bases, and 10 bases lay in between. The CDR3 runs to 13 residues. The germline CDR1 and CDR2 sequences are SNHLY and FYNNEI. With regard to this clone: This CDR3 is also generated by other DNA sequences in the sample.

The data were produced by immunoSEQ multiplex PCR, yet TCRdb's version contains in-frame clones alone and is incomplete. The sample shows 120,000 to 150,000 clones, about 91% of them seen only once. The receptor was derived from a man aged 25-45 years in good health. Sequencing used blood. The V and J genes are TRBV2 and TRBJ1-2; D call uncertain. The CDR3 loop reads CASSGGRSYGYTF. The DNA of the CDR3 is TGTGCCAGCAGTGGAGGACGGAGCTATGGCTACACCTTC.